One and the same sample provided the 32 T cell receptor beta chains below, sequenced in a study of cytomegalovirus exposure and HLA in healthy donors. This table comes from immunoSEQ multiplex PCR, and its TCRdb copy is limited to in-frame clones, with some not included. The table shows some 170,000 clones, with approximately 80% occurring only once. Sequenced material: PBMCs. All receptors come from a man aged 25 to 45 in good health and CMV-seropositive.

The chain joins TRBV6-6 to TRBJ2-3; 11 bases are a match to TRBD2. The CDR3 spans 14 residues. Trimming removed 6 bases from V and 4 bases from J; junction bases left unmatched: 3. From germline, CDR1 is MNHNY and CDR2 SVGAGI (reference sequence). The CDR3 loop is CASRIAGGSDTQYF. The DNA for the CDR3 is TGTGCCAGCAGGATAGCGGGGGGGTCAGATACGCAGTATTTT.

This clone came up once. The chain employs TRBV5-6 and TRBJ1-5; 8 bases match TRBD1. The CDR3 covers 14 residues. Unmatched junction bases numbered 4, after V lost 4 bases and J lost 4 bases. CDR1 and CDR2 (germline): SGHDT, YYEEEE. The CDR3 coding sequence is TGTGCCAGCAGCATCGGACAGGGAAATCAGCCCCAGCATTTT. Protein sequence: CASSIGQGNQPQHF.

CDR3 amino acids: CAISDGGRNTIYF. In DNA form, the CDR3 reads TGTGCCATCAGTGACGGCGGGAGAAACACCATATATTTT. The chain links TRBV10-3 to TRBJ1-3; no clear D gene. The CDR3 length is 13 residues. In germline, CDR1 is ENHRY, CDR2 SYGVKD. V shed 3 bases and J shed 5 bases, with 8 bases lying between them.

J is TRBJ2-7 and V is TRBV5-1, with a possible D match to TRBD2 (6 bases). CDR1 is SGHRS, CDR2 YFSETQ, per germline. The CDR3 runs 14 residues. V was trimmed by 0 bases and J by 5 bases, leaving 12 bases between them. CDR3 bases: TGCGCCAGCAGCTTGGCGTCTAGCGCTCACGAGCAGTACTTC. This sequence encodes CASSLASSAHEQYF.

This rearrangement joins TRBV5-1 to TRBJ2-5; D perhaps matches TRBD1 (7 bases). CDR3 length: 17 residues. Trimming pared 0 bases from V and 1 base from J, leaving 16 bases between. The germline gives CDR1 SGHRS, CDR2 YFSETQ. The CDR3 DNA follows: TGCGCCAGCAGCTTGGGACCCATCAGGGGGGCCCAAGAGACCCAGTACTTC. As protein: CASSLGPIRGAQETQYF.

This clone was found once. The genes are TRBV5-1 and TRBJ2-2; the match to TRBD1 covers 10 bases. The CDR3 runs to 15 residues. Germline CDR1 reads SGHRS; CDR2 reads YFSETQ. V was clipped by 8 bases and J by 4 bases; unmatched bases: 8. The CDR3 reads CASLRTGGGTGELFF. For the CDR3, the DNA is TGCGCCAGTTTAAGGACAGGGGGAGGCACCGGGGAGCTGTTTTTT.

This clone was seen a handful of times. The chain recombines TRBV14 with TRBJ2-7, with TRBD2 matching 7 bases. Per germline, CDR1 SGHDN and CDR2 FVKESK. The CDR3 contains 13 residues. The V segment lost 4 bases and the J segment 8 bases; nucleotides outside the gene matches: 8. The chain's CDR3 is CASSRSGTNQQYF. CDR3 sequence (DNA): TGTGCCAGCAGCCGCAGCGGGACCAATCAGCAGTACTTC.

The chain employs TRBV27 and TRBJ2-1, with 7 bases aligning to TRBD1. V was clipped by 6 bases and J by 2 bases; unmatched bases: 4. Germline V gene data show CDR1 as MNHEY and CDR2 as SMNVEV (reference sequence). The CDR3 is 14 residues long. CDR3 protein: CASSPDRAYNEQFF. The CDR3 DNA follows: TGTGCCAGCAGCCCTGACAGGGCCTACAATGAGCAGTTCTTC.

The CDR3 region is CASSYRTSGSYEQYF. The CDR3 bases are TGTGCCAGCAGCTACCGGACTAGCGGATCCTACGAGCAGTACTTC. The genes are TRBV7-2 and TRBJ2-7; TRBD2 matches 10 bases. J lost 1 base, V lost 4 bases, and 4 bases had no gene match. This CDR3 has 15 amino acids. The germline CDR1 and CDR2 sequences are SGHTA and FQGNSA.

J is TRBJ1-1 and V is TRBV4-1; 8 bases are shared with TRBD1. The CDR3 consists of 14 residues. Germline V gene lookup returns CDR1 MGHRA and CDR2 YSYEKL. The V gene end was trimmed by 3 bases and the J gene end by 4 bases; junction bases not matched to a gene: 4. The CDR3, as DNA: TGCGCCAGCAGCCAGAACACAGGGGGCACTGAAGCTTTCTTT. Encoded protein: CASSQNTGGTEAFF.

V usage is TRBV27 and J usage is TRBJ2-1; 11 nucleotides agree with TRBD1. This CDR3 contains 15 residues. V lost 4 bases, J lost 8 bases, and 7 bases stayed unmatched. CDR1 and CDR2 (germline): MNHEY, SMNVEV (reference sequence). The CDR3 protein is CASSSGTGGIDEQFF. The CDR3 nucleotides are TGTGCCAGCAGTTCAGGGACAGGGGGGATCGATGAGCAGTTCTTC.

The rearrangement uses TRBV7-6 and TRBJ2-5, with 10 bases identical to TRBD2. In germline, CDR1 is SGHVS, CDR2 FNYEAQ. CDR3 size: 15 residues. Trimming at V came to 2 bases and at J to 5 bases, leaving 5 bases not matched to a gene. This CDR3 reads CASSLLPSGGETQYF. Here the CDR3 DNA reads TGTGCCAGCAGCTTACTTCCTAGCGGGGGCGAGACCCAGTACTTC.

About this clone: A junction boundary mismatches the germline segment, possibly from a read error. This chain uses TRBV7-7 with TRBJ2-3; 9 bases map to TRBD2. The CDR3 covers 17 residues. Germline V CDR1 and CDR2: SSHAT, FNYEAQ (reference sequence). The DNA of the CDR3 is TGTGCTAGCAGCTTAGGGGCTTCCGCGGGGGGGATGGATACGCAGTATTTT. Protein: CASSLGASAGGMDTQYF.

V and J are TRBV9 and TRBJ2-7; D remains ambiguous. V gave up 4 bases and J gave up 0 bases, with 5 bases separating them. The CDR3 extends over 12 amino acids. Germline V gives CDR1 SGDLS, CDR2 YYNGEE. The CDR3 here is CASSPNSYEQYF. The CDR3 DNA follows: TGTGCCAGCAGCCCCAACTCCTACGAGCAGTACTTC. The variable domain in full, with the rest retrieved from reference TRBV9 and TRBJ2-7, is DSGVTQTPKHLITATGQRVTLRCSPRSGDLSVYWYQQSLDQGLQFLIQYYNGEERAKGNILERFSAQQFPDLHSELNLSSLELGDSALYFCASSPNSYEQYFGPGTRLTVT.

The V call is TRBV7-9, the J call TRBJ2-7; D might be TRBD2 (6 bases). The CDR3 has 16 residues. Trimming pared 1 base from V and 5 bases from J, leaving 18 bases between. Germline V CDR1 and CDR2: SEHNR, FQNEAQ (reference sequence). The CDR3 DNA reads TGTGCCAGCAGCTTAGGGACCCGGAGGGCCATCCACGAGCAGTACTTC. Its protein product is CASSLGTRRAIHEQYF.

The table lists this clone with a count of one. This sequence joins TRBV4-3 and TRBJ1-6; D might be TRBD1 (6 bases). In germline, CDR1 is LGHNA, CDR2 YSLEER. Deletions cut 0 bases from V and 14 bases from J, with 23 bases between. CDR3 size: 17 residues. CDR3 amino acids: CASSQELGRWGGASLHF. The CDR3 DNA reads as TGCGCCAGCAGCCAAGAACTGGGGCGCTGGGGGGGGGCATCCCTCCACTTT.

About this clone: The identical CDR3 is also encoded by other nucleotide sequences in the sample. This chain uses TRBV5-1 with TRBJ2-7; TRBD1 agrees at 8 bases. CDR1 SGHRS and CDR2 YFSETQ come from the germline V gene. Trimming took 0 bases from V and 2 from J; bases not matched to a gene: 4. This CDR3 has 15 amino acids. The CDR3 region is CASSLEGTGPYEQYF. The DNA of the CDR3 is TGCGCCAGCAGCTTGGAGGGGACAGGCCCCTACGAGCAGTACTTC.

V usage is TRBV4-1 and J usage is TRBJ2-1; TRBD2 aligns across 9 bases. There are 16 residues in the CDR3. V lost 3 bases, J lost 3 bases, and 6 bases stayed unmatched. CDR1 and CDR2 (germline): MGHRA, YSYEKL. CDR3 amino acids: CASSQGTSQVYNEQFF. CDR3 in DNA: TGCGCCAGCAGCCAGGGGACTAGCCAAGTCTACAATGAGCAGTTCTTC.

V is TRBV10-1 and J is TRBJ2-3, with D perhaps matching TRBD2 (7 bases). Germline lookup yields CDR1 WNHNN and CDR2 SYGVQD (reference sequence). The length of the CDR3 is 16 residues. V lost 6 bases, J lost 5 bases, and 21 bases lay in between. CDR3 bases: TGCGCCAGCAGCACGAATAAAGGGGGGGCCAAAGATACGCAGTATTTT. Its protein is CASSTNKGGAKDTQYF.

CDR3 loop: CSGTENTEAFF. Here the CDR3 DNA reads TGCAGTGGGACAGAGAACACTGAAGCTTTCTTT. The chain has TRBV20-1 and TRBJ1-1; possible D gene TRBD1, 6 bases. CDR3 length: 11 residues. V lost 7 bases to trimming and J lost 1 base, with 7 bases between them. CDR1 and CDR2 from the germline V gene are DFQATT and SNEGSKA (reference sequence).

Only one count was recorded for this clone. The gene calls are TRBV10-1 and TRBJ2-3, with a tentative D call TRBD2 (7 bases). This CDR3 spans 15 amino acids. The V end lost 6 bases, the J end lost 5 bases, and 18 bases lay between the germline ends. Germline CDR1 and CDR2: WNHNN and SYGVQD (reference sequence). CDR3 sequence (DNA): TGCGCCAGCAGCAATGGTAGGGGGGGCTTAGATACGCAGTATTTT. The encoded protein is CASSNGRGGLDTQYF.

This sequence joins TRBV10-1 and TRBJ1-6; 7 positions agree with TRBD1. The V segment lost 7 bases and the J segment 6 bases; nucleotides outside the gene matches: 3. The CDR3 spans 13 residues. Germline values: CDR1 WNHNN, CDR2 SYGVQD (reference sequence). CDR3 protein: CASNRQGNSPLHF. The CDR3 coding sequence is TGCGCCAGCAATCGACAGGGTAATTCACCCCTCCACTTT.

This chain links TRBV19 with TRBJ1-3; D ambiguous. Germline lookup yields CDR1 LNHDA and CDR2 SQIVND (reference sequence). This CDR3 is built from 13 residues. Between the trimmed V and J ends, which lost 5 bases and 3 bases, there was a span of 8 bases. This CDR3 reads CASSPGSGNTIYF. The DNA of the CDR3 is TGTGCCAGTAGTCCGGGGAGTGGAAACACCATATATTTT.

V usage is TRBV7-9 and J usage is TRBJ1-3; 7 positions agree with TRBD1. V trimming: 5 bases; J trimming: 0 bases; junction bases outside the gene matches: 1. The CDR3 is 14 residues long. Germline values: CDR1 SEHNR, CDR2 FQNEAQ (reference sequence). The CDR3 loop is CASSTGASGNTIYF. CDR3 DNA sequence: TGTGCCAGCAGCACAGGGGCCTCTGGAAACACCATATATTTT.

The rearrangement uses TRBV2 and TRBJ2-7; 12 positions agree with TRBD1. Per the germline V gene, CDR1 is SNHLY and CDR2 is FYNNEI. The CDR3 contains 15 residues. J lost 6 bases, V lost 7 bases, and 10 bases had no gene match. CDR3 sequence: CASKDPGTGGLEQYF. As DNA, the CDR3 is TGTGCCAGCAAGGACCCCGGGACAGGGGGCCTCGAGCAGTACTTC.

There are many counts of this clone. The chain links TRBV2 to TRBJ2-7; 7 nucleotides align to TRBD1. The germline CDR1 and CDR2 sequences are SNHLY and FYNNEI. The CDR3 runs to 14 residues. V shed 8 bases, J shed 6 bases, and the junction held 13 bases outside the gene matches. CDR3: CASGVDRVMGEQYF. The CDR3 DNA is TGTGCCAGCGGCGTTGACAGGGTGATGGGCGAGCAGTACTTC.

This sequence joins TRBV4-2 and TRBJ2-7, with 7 nucleotides matching TRBD2. This CDR3 contains 15 residues. V lost 2 bases to trimming and J lost 0 bases; unmatched junction nucleotides: 4. The germline gives CDR1 LGHNA, CDR2 YNFKEQ. CDR3 coding DNA: TGTGCCAGCAGCCAATCGCGGGGGAACTCCTACGAGCAGTACTTC. Amino acid sequence: CASSQSRGNSYEQYF.

This clone was detected only a few times. V usage is TRBV4-1 and J usage is TRBJ1-2, with 7 bases identical to TRBD1. The CDR3 extends over 12 amino acids. Germline-derived CDR1 and CDR2 are MGHRA and YSYEKL. J was trimmed by 4 bases and V by 4 bases; bases with no gene match: 0. The CDR3 DNA is TGCGCCAGCAGCCGGGACAGCTATGGCTACACCTTC. Its protein is CASSRDSYGYTF.

This clone was picked up one time. V and J are TRBV7-2 and TRBJ2-3; D gene unclear. This CDR3 is 13 amino acids long. CDR1 and CDR2 from the germline V gene are SGHTA and FQGNSA. Between the trimmed V and J ends, which lost 6 bases and 4 bases, there was a span of 11 bases. CDR3 coding DNA: TGTGCCAGCAGGTGGCGGAATGCAGATACGCAGTATTTT. Translated: CASRWRNADTQYF.

This chain links TRBV4-3 with TRBJ2-5, with 12 bases that match TRBD2. Germline CDR1 is LGHNA and CDR2 is YSLEER. The CDR3 length is 18 residues. V was pared by 0 bases and J by 5 bases, with 10 bases of the junction left unmatched. The CDR3 DNA is TGCGCCAGCAGCCAAGATAGGCCTAGCGGGGGGGCCAGGGAGACCCAGTACTTC. This encodes CASSQDRPSGGARETQYF.

The rearrangement uses TRBV5-5 and TRBJ2-7; 9 bases fit TRBD1. The V and J ends lost 4 bases and 2 bases, in that order; junction bases with no gene match: 4. CDR1 and CDR2 from the germline V gene are SGHKS and YYEKEE (reference sequence). This CDR3 comprises 14 residues. CDR3 DNA: TGTGCCAGCAGCCTCCGGGACAGGGCCTACGAGCAGTACTTC. Protein: CASSLRDRAYEQYF.

Points on this clone: Other nucleotide sequences from this sample produce the same CDR3. V is TRBV18 and J is TRBJ2-5; possible D gene TRBD2, 5 bases. CDR1 and CDR2 (germline): KGHSH, LQKENI. Trimming left V 3 bases short and J 1 base short, with 6 bases between. The CDR3 loop spans 13 amino acids. As DNA, the CDR3 is TGTGCCAGCTCACCTCGGGGCCAAGAGACCCAGTACTTC. Translating gives CASSPRGQETQYF.